Shown below are 28 T cell receptor beta chains from a single sample sequenced in a study of T-cell reconstitution after alpha-beta-depleted transplantation in children. Unique molecular identifiers were incorporated into the prepared TCRbeta library. TCRdb fed the PCR reads into MiXCR, producing one record per CDR3 protein. Of fewer than 400,000 distinct CDR3 sequences in the sample, about a quarter were seen once. This specimen was PBMCs, mostly from graft donor cells, taken 180 days after TCRalphabeta/CD19-depleted stem cell transplant. These receptors were obtained from a male patient younger than 18 who had a stem cell transplant for acute lymphoblastic leukemia, so the T cells may come from the graft donor.

The chain recombines TRBV5-1 with TRBJ2-7; 16 nucleotides line up with TRBD2. The V and J ends lost 4 bases and 1 base, in that order; junction bases with no gene match: 8. Looked up from germline, CDR1 is SGHRS and CDR2 is YFSETQ. This CDR3 has 18 amino acids. The CDR3 is CASSPGLAGGPSSYEQYF. In DNA form, the CDR3 reads TGCGCCAGCAGCCCGGGACTAGCGGGAGGGCCCTCTTCCTACGAGCAGTACTTC.

This chain joins TRBV29-1 and TRBJ2-7, with TRBD2 identical over 8 bases. This CDR3 contains 14 residues. V shed 1 base and J 1 base; nucleotides not matched to a gene: 3. Germline assignment: CDR1 SQVTM and CDR2 ANQGSEA. The CDR3 DNA reads TGCAGCGTTGAAGGTCCGGGAGGGTCCTACGAGCAGTACTTC. Translating it yields CSVEGPGGSYEQYF.

This chain uses TRBV11-2 with TRBJ1-1, with 9 bases fitting TRBD1. Looked up from germline, CDR1 is SGHAT and CDR2 is FQNNGV. V was pared by 6 bases and J by 2 bases, with 7 bases of the junction left unmatched. The CDR3 loop spans 15 amino acids. The CDR3 loop is CASSNRGQGNTEAFF. DNA of the CDR3: TGTGCCAGCAGTAACAGGGGGCAAGGCAACACTGAAGCTTTCTTT.

This clonotype was observed a handful of times. This sequence joins TRBV5-1 and TRBJ2-5, with 8 bases that match TRBD1. The CDR3 sequence is 14 residues long. V lost 4 bases to trimming and J lost 6 bases; unmatched junction nucleotides: 8. Germline values: CDR1 SGHRS, CDR2 YFSETQ. The CDR3 DNA reads TGCGCCAGCAGCCCGGACAGGGTGGAGAAGACCCAGTACTTC. Amino acid sequence: CASSPDRVEKTQYF. The whole variable domain, filled in from reference TRBV5-1 and TRBJ2-5, reads KAGVTQTPRYLIKTRGQQVTLSCSPISGHRSVSWYQQTPGQGLQFLFEYFSETQRNKGNFPGRFSGRQFSNSRSEMNVSTLELGDSALYLCASSPDRVEKTQYFGPGTRLLVL.

This chain connects TRBV6-5 to TRBJ1-2; 9 nucleotides agree with TRBD1. Germline CDR1 MNHEY, CDR2 SVGAGI. The V and J ends lost 4 bases and 3 bases, in that order; junction bases with no gene match: 9. The CDR3 is 16 amino acids. In nucleotides, the CDR3 is TGTGCCAGCAGTTGGGACAGGGTAGGGGACCACTATGGCTACACCTTC. Its protein product is CASSWDRVGDHYGYTF.

V is TRBV20-1 and J is TRBJ1-1, with 8 bases matching TRBD1. The junction had 8 bases not matched to a gene; V was cut back by 8 bases and J by 3 bases. CDR3 length: 13 amino acids. Germline V lookup: CDR1 DFQATT, CDR2 SNEGSKA (reference sequence). In DNA, the CDR3 is TGCAGTATCACCAGGGGGCGCGACACTGAAGCTTTCTTT. Its translation: CSITRGRDTEAFF.

This clonotype was counted only a few times. The V gene is TRBV4-2, the J gene TRBJ1-4; D ambiguous. V was pared by 3 bases and J by 8 bases, with 19 bases between. Germline loops: CDR1 LGHNA, CDR2 YNFKEQ. The CDR3 runs 16 residues. CDR3 DNA sequence: TGTGCCAGCAGCCAGTTGGCTCCGGCTGGGGAGGAAAAACTGTTTTTT. Protein: CASSQLAPAGEEKLFF.

This CDR3 reads CASSDGGWGDNEQFF. CDR3 in DNA: TGTGCCAGCAGCGACGGAGGGTGGGGGGATAATGAGCAGTTCTTC. The chain is built from TRBV9 and TRBJ2-1; weak D call: TRBD2 (6 bases). The germline CDR1 and CDR2 sequences are SGDLS and YYNGEE. Trimming took off 3 bases at V and 7 bases at J, with 17 bases between the two ends. This CDR3 is 15 amino acids long.

This chain joins TRBV7-8 and TRBJ2-1; 12 positions agree with TRBD2. CDR1 is SGHVS and CDR2 is FQNEAQ in the germline V gene. The CDR3 is made up of 17 amino acids. V shed 4 bases and J 4 bases; nucleotides not matched to a gene: 8. CDR3 amino acids: CASSSLKTSGGYNEQFF. CDR3 in DNA: TGTGCCAGCAGCTCTCTAAAGACTAGCGGGGGTTACAATGAGCAGTTCTTC. Filled out from reference TRBV7-8 and TRBJ2-1, the complete variable domain reads GAGVSQSPRYKVAKRGQDVALRCDPISGHVSLFWYQQALGQGPEFLTYFQNEAQLDKSGLPSDRFFAERPEGSVSTLKIQRTQQEDSAVYLCASSSLKTSGGYNEQFFGPGTRLTVL.

This clonotype has more than one count but fewer than ten. The V gene is TRBV4-1, the J gene TRBJ2-1, with no clear D. The germline gives CDR1 MGHRA, CDR2 YSYEKL. The CDR3 length is 14 residues. Trimming removed 0 bases from V and 5 bases from J, with 8 bases in between. The CDR3 DNA sequence: TGCGCCAGCAGCCAAGATACCCCCAACAATGAGCAGTTCTTC. Its protein product is CASSQDTPNNEQFF.

There are a few counts of this clonotype. The V call is TRBV7-9, the J call TRBJ2-6; D is possibly TRBD1 or TRBD2 (5 bases each). CDR3 length: 15 residues. V lost 4 bases and J 6 bases, leaving 13 bases between the germline ends. CDR1 is SEHNR, CDR2 FQNEAQ, per germline (reference sequence). CDR3 sequence reads: CASSSRESEANVLTF. The CDR3 DNA reads TGTGCCAGCAGCTCCAGGGAGAGTGAGGCCAACGTCCTGACTTTC.

This chain uses TRBV27 with TRBJ2-5; D not certain. V lost 3 bases to trimming and J lost 4 bases, with 9 bases between them. The CDR3 has 13 amino acids. The V gene's germline CDR1 is MNHEY and CDR2 SMNVEV (reference sequence). DNA of the CDR3: TGTGCCAGCAGTTTCAGTTTGGGAGAGACCCAGTACTTC. Amino acids: CASSFSLGETQYF.

The chain uses TRBV9 and TRBJ2-2; 9 nucleotides align to TRBD2. V lost 4 bases to trimming and J lost 7 bases; unmatched junction nucleotides: 14. The CDR3 is 17 residues long. Germline values: CDR1 SGDLS, CDR2 YYNGEE. CDR3 in amino acids: CASSPPISGRRGGELFF. The CDR3 coding sequence is TGTGCCAGCAGCCCCCCCATTAGCGGGAGACGGGGCGGGGAGCTGTTTTTT.

This clonotype was detected only once. The V and J genes are TRBV11-2 and TRBJ2-7; a weak D match, TRBD1 (6 bases). The germline V and J ends were trimmed by 4 bases and 3 bases, with 16 bases remaining between them. The CDR3 is 15 amino acids. Germline V gives CDR1 SGHAT, CDR2 FQNNGV. DNA for the CDR3: TGTGCCAGCAGCTATACGACAGGTATCTACTACGAGCAGTACTTC. It yields the protein CASSYTTGIYYEQYF.

The CDR3 nucleotides are TGTGCCAGCTCTAAGGGGACTTACTACACCTTC. This translates into CASSKGTYYTF. This chain uses TRBV9 with TRBJ1-2; TRBD1 is a possible D gene (5 bases). CDR3 length equals 11 residues. Trimming removed 7 bases from V and 10 bases from J, with 14 bases in between. Germline V gives CDR1 SGDLS, CDR2 YYNGEE.

This clonotype has more than one count but fewer than ten. For the CDR3, the DNA is TGCAGTGCTAGGTCCGGAACTGGAAACACCATATATTTT. Its protein is CSARSGTGNTIYF. The chain combines TRBV20-1 with TRBJ1-3; D is unclear. Deletions cut 3 bases from V and 2 bases from J, with 8 bases between. This CDR3 spans 13 amino acids. Germline CDR1 reads DFQATT; CDR2 reads SNEGSKA (reference sequence).

This clonotype was detected a few times. The chain links TRBV25-1 to TRBJ1-4; D unclear. Germline values: CDR1 MGHDK, CDR2 SYGVNS. The ends were cut back, 3 bases at V and 6 bases at J, with 8 bases in the middle. The CDR3 is made up of 13 amino acids. The DNA for the CDR3 is TGTGCCAGCAGTGATTGGGCAGATGAAAAACTGTTTTTT. This translates into CASSDWADEKLFF.

The chain recombines TRBV5-1 with TRBJ2-5, with 8 nucleotides matching TRBD2. This CDR3 has 18 amino acids. Germline-derived CDR1 and CDR2 are SGHRS and YFSETQ. The J segment lost 0 bases and the V segment lost 4 bases, leaving 14 bases of the junction unmatched. The CDR3, as DNA: TGCGCCAGCAGCCGAAGCGGGAGCTCGGGAGGGTACCAAGAGACCCAGTACTTC. It is translated as CASSRSGSSGGYQETQYF.

J is TRBJ1-2 and V is TRBV20-1; D uncertain. The germline V and J ends were trimmed by 3 bases and 0 bases, with 17 bases remaining between them. Germline V CDR1 and CDR2: DFQATT, SNEGSKA (reference sequence). This CDR3 has 16 residues. This chain's CDR3 is CSASGADKLANYGYTF. The CDR3, as DNA: TGCAGTGCTAGTGGAGCGGATAAGTTAGCTAACTATGGCTACACCTTC.

This clonotype appeared a few times. The chain employs TRBV20-1 and TRBJ2-1; TRBD2 matches 9 bases. V lost 5 bases and J lost 9; bases outside the gene matches: 8. Germline assignment: CDR1 DFQATT and CDR2 SNEGSKA (reference sequence). This CDR3 has 13 residues. The CDR3 sequence is CSAPGTSLGEQFF. The CDR3, as DNA: TGCAGTGCTCCCGGGACTAGCTTGGGTGAGCAGTTCTTC.

This clonotype was counted between two and nine times. The chain is built from TRBV4-1 and TRBJ2-5, with 7 nucleotides matching TRBD2. The trim removed 2 bases at V and 5 bases at J, leaving 5 bases unmatched. Germline values: CDR1 MGHRA, CDR2 YSYEKL. This CDR3 is 14 amino acids long. CDR3 DNA sequence: TGCGCCAGCAGCCAAATGACTAGCCGGGAGACCCAGTACTTC. Protein: CASSQMTSRETQYF.

This clonotype showed up many times. The chain recombines TRBV12-3 or TRBV12-4 with TRBJ2-3; D is uncertain. Deletions cut 5 bases from V and 13 bases from J, with 16 bases between. The CDR3 has 12 residues. The CDR3 DNA is TGTGCCAGCAGTCTCGGCCTCTATCGGAAGTATTTT. This gives the protein CASSLGLYRKYF.

This clonotype was found a few times. This chain connects TRBV6-5 to TRBJ1-1, with D maybe TRBD1 (6 bases). The CDR3 is made up of 17 amino acids. The germline V gene encodes CDR1 MNHEY and CDR2 SVGAGI. V lost 2 bases and J 5 bases, leaving 21 bases between the germline ends. The CDR3 DNA is TGTGCCAGCAGTTACGGTAGCCTCGGGGGGGCAAGTACTGAAGCTTTCTTT. As protein: CASSYGSLGGASTEAFF.

Only a few counts were recorded for this clonotype. The rearrangement links TRBV20-1 to TRBJ2-7; weak D call: TRBD1 (6 bases). V dropped 7 bases and J dropped 2 bases, with 12 bases sitting between them. The CDR3 length is 12 residues. Germline CDR1 is DFQATT and CDR2 is SNEGSKA (reference sequence). CDR3 DNA sequence: TGCAGTGTTTTCAGGGGAGCCTACGAGCAGTACTTC. Residues: CSVFRGAYEQYF.

This clonotype turned up a few times. The chain links TRBV5-1 to TRBJ2-7; D remains unclear. V lost 0 bases and J 6 bases, leaving 22 bases between the germline ends. The CDR3 covers 17 residues. The germline gives CDR1 SGHRS, CDR2 YFSETQ. As DNA, the CDR3 is TGCGCCAGCAGCTTGGGACGAGGCTGGCAAAGGGTGGTCGAGCAGTACTTC. It specifies CASSLGRGWQRVVEQYF.

V usage is TRBV15 and J usage is TRBJ2-1; 14 bases map to TRBD2. The ends lost 4 bases at V and 3 bases at J; junction bases unmatched: 8. Per the germline V gene, CDR1 is LNHNV and CDR2 is YYDKDF (reference sequence). The CDR3 runs to 18 residues. CDR3 sequence: CATSKPPGLAGDYNEQFF. In DNA form, the CDR3 reads TGTGCCACCAGCAAGCCTCCGGGACTAGCGGGAGACTACAATGAGCAGTTCTTC.

The chain carries TRBV20-1 and TRBJ2-3; 11 nucleotides align to TRBD2. CDR3 length: 17 residues. In germline, CDR1 is DFQATT, CDR2 SNEGSKA (reference sequence). V shed 3 bases, J shed 3 bases, and the junction held 11 bases outside the gene matches. DNA of the CDR3: TGCAGTGCTAGTCCTAACCCTCTAGCGGGAGGAACAGATACGCAGTATTTT. The encoded protein is CSASPNPLAGGTDTQYF.

In this sample, this clonotype turned up a few times. Germline and junction disagree at one end, which may indicate a read error. This chain uses TRBV11-1 with TRBJ1-5; D perhaps matches TRBD1 (6 bases). The CDR3 is 19 residues long. CDR1 SGHAT and CDR2 FQDESV come from the germline V gene (reference sequence). In DNA, the CDR3 is TGTGCCAGCAGCCTAGCCACCTCCTGGGGGGCTGGAAACAATCAGCCCCAGCATTTT. Protein sequence: CASSLATSWGAGNNQPQHF.